A selection of T cell receptor beta chains follows, all from one sample in a study of T cell responses to AZD1222 COVID-19 vaccine. Assay used: immunoSEQ multiplex PCR; TCRdb lists only in-frame clones, some missing. The sample contains roughly 120,000 clones, 75% to 95% of which appear only once. The starting material was peripheral blood, obtained on day 0 of AZD1222 vaccination. The origin of the receptors is an adult in good health. CDR3s include the opening cysteine and the closing phenylalanine or tryptophan. The D gene is left open where the match is weak. Size values are once, few and many counts, or a class for expanded clones, and some rows have none.

CASRHFTSGSAAGELFF | TGTGCCAGCAGACATTTCACTAGCGGGTCGGCCGCCGGGGAGCTGTTTTTT | TRBV5-4 | few | TRBD2 | TRBJ2-2
CAWSPSGRYTF | TGTGCCTGGAGTCCGTCAGGGCGCTACACCTTC | TRBV30 | NA | NA | TRBJ1-2
CASSLSLAGAETQYF | TGTGCCAGCAGCTTGTCACTAGCGGGAGCAGAGACCCAGTACTTC | TRBV5-8 | NA | TRBD2 | TRBJ2-5
CASSPGGYNEQFF | TGTGCCAGCTCACCAGGAGGTTACAATGAGCAGTTCTTC | TRBV18 | NA | NA | TRBJ2-1
CASSPEGNGGGEQYF | TGTGCCAGCTCACCCGAGGGGAACGGGGGAGGCGAGCAGTACTTC | TRBV18 | NA | NA | TRBJ2-7
CSPGYGLNTEAFF | TGCAGCCCCGGGTACGGACTTAACACTGAAGCTTTCTTT | TRBV29-1 | NA | NA | TRBJ1-1
CASSPGVLGQPQHF | TGTGCCAGCAGTCCCGGGGTCCTTGGTCAGCCCCAGCATTTT | TRBV27 | NA | NA | TRBJ1-5
CASSLAEGGTDTQYF | TGCGCCAGCAGCTTAGCCGAGGGGGGCACAGATACGCAGTATTTT | TRBV5-1 | once | NA | TRBJ2-3
CASSPGGGMRAGYEQYF | TGTGCCAGCTCACCGGGAGGGGGAATGAGAGCGGGGTACGAGCAGTACTTC | TRBV18 | NA | NA | TRBJ2-7
CASSLGAAYSNQPQHF | TGTGCCAGCAGTTTAGGGGCAGCTTATAGCAATCAGCCCCAGCATTTT | TRBV27 | NA | NA | TRBJ1-5
CASRGGFSPLHF | TGTGCCAGCAGGGGGGGGTTTTCACCCCTCCACTTT | TRBV6-5 | NA | NA | TRBJ1-6
CASSFNVYEQYF | TGTGCCAGCAGTTTTAATGTCTACGAGCAGTACTTC | TRBV12-3/TRBV12-4 | NA | NA | TRBJ2-7
CASSNTLDRGATEAFF | TGTGCCAGCAGCAATACCCTGGACAGGGGGGCGACTGAAGCTTTCTTT | TRBV7-9 | NA | TRBD1 | TRBJ1-1
CVRSLLREGFNEQFF | TGTGTCAGAAGCTTGTTGCGGGAGGGTTTCAATGAGCAGTTCTTC | TRBV7-5 | NA | NA | TRBJ2-1
CASSLLAGGNEQFF | TGTGCCAGCAGCTTACTAGCGGGAGGGAATGAGCAGTTCTTC | TRBV7-9 | NA | TRBD2 | TRBJ2-1
CASRRGTGSSYEQYF | TGTGCCAGCAGGCGAGGGACAGGGAGCTCCTACGAGCAGTACTTC | TRBV3-1/TRBV3-2 | NA | TRBD1 | TRBJ2-7
CASSWDTSSYNEQFF | TGTGCCAGCAGTTGGGACACCAGCTCCTACAATGAGCAGTTCTTC | TRBV6-1 | NA | NA | TRBJ2-1
CASSEARRASYNEQFF | TGTGCCAGCAGTGAAGCGCGGAGGGCCTCCTACAATGAGCAGTTCTTC | TRBV2 | NA | NA | TRBJ2-1
CASSLASGEEGYTF | TGCGCCAGCAGCTTGGCCTCAGGGGAAGAGGGCTACACCTTC | TRBV5-1 | NA | NA | TRBJ1-2
CASSPEVGELFF | TGTGCCAGCTCACCGGAGGTGGGGGAGCTGTTTTTT | TRBV18 | once | NA | TRBJ2-2
CASSLEETQYF | TGTGCCAGCAGCTTAGAAGAGACCCAGTACTTC | TRBV13 | NA | NA | TRBJ2-5
CASSPGETGSSYEQYF | TGTGCCAGCAGCCCCGGAGAAACGGGTTCTTCCTACGAGCAGTACTTC | TRBV9 | NA | NA | TRBJ2-7
CASRKTGGLNTEAFF | TGTGCCAGCAGGAAGACAGGGGGCCTTAACACTGAAGCTTTCTTT | TRBV2 | NA | TRBD1 | TRBJ1-1
CASSLVSAEQYF | TGTGCCAGCAGCTTAGTATCTGCCGAGCAGTACTTC | TRBV7-9 | NA | NA | TRBJ2-7
CASRRFGAGESDTQYF | TGTGCCAGCAGACGGTTTGGGGCGGGAGAATCAGATACGCAGTATTTT | TRBV28 | once | TRBD2 | TRBJ2-3
CASSLLGSNMNTEAFF | TGTGCCAGCAGCTTGTTAGGCTCTAATATGAACACTGAAGCTTTCTTT | TRBV5-6 | NA | NA | TRBJ1-1
CASSDLRGGSLSYEQYF | TGTGCCAGCAGTGACCTCCGGGGGGGCAGCTTATCCTACGAGCAGTACTTC | TRBV6-4 | NA | TRBD2 | TRBJ2-7
CASAAGFYPYNEQFF | TGTGCCAGCGCTGCGGGCTTTTACCCCTACAATGAGCAGTTCTTC | TRBV3-1/TRBV3-2 | once | NA | TRBJ2-1
CASRTSTDTQYF | TGTGCCAGCAGAACTAGCACAGATACGCAGTATTTT | TRBV2 | NA | NA | TRBJ2-3
CASRGTVYGYTF | TGTGCCAGCAGAGGGACAGTCTATGGCTACACCTTC | TRBV2 | NA | TRBD1 | TRBJ1-2
CASSYQNRGYSPLHF | TGTGCCAGCAGTTATCAGAACAGGGGGTATTCACCCCTCCACTTT | TRBV6-5 | NA | TRBD1 | TRBJ1-6
CASSQDGGRAIDTQYF | TGCGCCAGCAGCCAAGATGGCGGGAGGGCCATAGATACGCAGTATTTT | TRBV4-3 | NA | TRBD2 | TRBJ2-3
CSVDYRATSTDTQYF | TGCAGCGTTGACTACCGGGCGACCAGCACAGATACGCAGTATTTT | TRBV29-1 | once | NA | TRBJ2-3
CASSEGRTYNEQFF | TGTGCCAGCAGCGAGGGGAGGACCTACAATGAGCAGTTCTTC | TRBV9 | NA | NA | TRBJ2-1
CASSAGEDGNTIYF | TGTGCCAGCAGCGCAGGGGAAGATGGAAACACCATATATTTT | TRBV5-6 | NA | NA | TRBJ1-3